This TCR beta chain was identified in a study of T cell responses to AZD1222 COVID-19 vaccine. In germline, CDR1 is KGHSH, CDR2 LQKENI. This CDR3 comprises 15 residues. V trimming: 5 bases; J trimming: 0 bases; junction bases outside the gene matches: 5. This table comes from immunoSEQ multiplex PCR, and its TCRdb copy is limited to in-frame clones, with some not included. Here the sample spans 90,000 to 120,000 clones, 70% to 90% being singletons. Study-wide results and caveats: The donor group comprised mostly white British people and more females; the analysis possibly underestimated clonal diversity. Every sample of the repertoires postdated the peak T cell response.

This clone was observed a few times. Its target is unknown. This chain uses TRBV18 with TRBJ2-7, with TRBD2 matching over 9 bases. The sequences come from peripheral blood, collected 28 days after the second AZD1222 dose. The TCR originated in an adult who received the AZD1222 COVID-19 vaccine. The CDR3 here is CASSFTSGFSYEQYF. In nucleotides, the CDR3 is TGTGCCAGCTCATTTACTAGCGGGTTCTCCTACGAGCAGTACTTC.